This entry features one T cell receptor (beta chain) sequence. Its specificity is not known. This entry is derived from a study of T cell responses to AZD1222 COVID-19 vaccine. Study outcomes and limitations: None of the repertoires were sampled until the peak T cell response had passed. Baseline serostatus was positive in only six or seven AZD1222 recipients.

The protocol was immunoSEQ multiplex PCR, while the TCRdb copy is restricted to in-frame clones and leaves out a portion. The sample yields 75,000 to 100,000 clones, 70% to 90% seen once. Trimming took off 0 bases at V and 10 bases at J, with 16 bases between the two ends. CDR1 is SGHVS and CDR2 is FQNEAQ in the germline V gene. The CDR3 has 15 residues. The sequences come from peripheral blood, collected on day 0 of AZD1222 vaccination. The chain links TRBV7-8 to TRBJ2-1; TRBD1 or TRBD2 may be the D gene (6 bases each). This sequence was found in an adult in good health. The CDR3 protein is CASSLAGHPREEQFF. CDR3 coding DNA: TGTGCCAGCAGCTTAGCGGGACATCCTCGGGAGGAGCAGTTCTTC. Drawing the rest from reference TRBV7-8 and TRBJ2-1, the complete variable domain is GAGVSQSPRYKVAKRGQDVALRCDPISGHVSLFWYQQALGQGPEFLTYFQNEAQLDKSGLPSDRFFAERPEGSVSTLKIQRTQQEDSAVYLCASSLAGHPREEQFFGPGTRLTVL.